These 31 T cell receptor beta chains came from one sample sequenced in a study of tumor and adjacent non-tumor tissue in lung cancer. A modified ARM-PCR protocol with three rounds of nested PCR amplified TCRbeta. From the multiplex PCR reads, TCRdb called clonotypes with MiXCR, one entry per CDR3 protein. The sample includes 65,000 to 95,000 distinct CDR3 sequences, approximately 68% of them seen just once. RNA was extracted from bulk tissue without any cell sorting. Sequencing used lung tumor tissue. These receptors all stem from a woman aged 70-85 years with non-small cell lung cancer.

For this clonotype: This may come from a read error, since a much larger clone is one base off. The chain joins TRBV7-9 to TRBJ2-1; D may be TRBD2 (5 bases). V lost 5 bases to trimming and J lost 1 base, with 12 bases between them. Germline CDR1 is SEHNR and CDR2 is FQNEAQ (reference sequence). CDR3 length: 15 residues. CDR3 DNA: TGTGCCAGCAGCACCACACGGGGTTCCTACAATGAGCAGTTCTTC. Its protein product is CASSTTRGSYNEQFF.

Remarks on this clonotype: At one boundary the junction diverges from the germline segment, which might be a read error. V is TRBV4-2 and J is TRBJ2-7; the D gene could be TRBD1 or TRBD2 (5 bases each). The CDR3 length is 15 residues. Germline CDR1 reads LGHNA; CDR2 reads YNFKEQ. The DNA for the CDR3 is TGTGCCAGCAGCCCCTTGGGACCGCAGTTCTATGAGCAGTATTTC. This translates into CASSPLGPQFYEQYF.

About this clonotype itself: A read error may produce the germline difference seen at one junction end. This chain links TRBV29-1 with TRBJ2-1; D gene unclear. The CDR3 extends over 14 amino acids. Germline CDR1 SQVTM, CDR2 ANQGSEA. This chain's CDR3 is CSVEANASYNGQFF. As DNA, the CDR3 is TGCAGCGTTGAAGCGAATGCCTCCTACAATGGGCAGTTCTTC.

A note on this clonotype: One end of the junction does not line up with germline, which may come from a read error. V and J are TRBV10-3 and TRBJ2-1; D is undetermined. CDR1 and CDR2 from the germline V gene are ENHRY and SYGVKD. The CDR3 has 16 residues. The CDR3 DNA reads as TGCGCCATCAGTGGGATCCGGTCTGGCGGATACAATGAGCAGTCCTTC. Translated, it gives CAISGIRSGGYNEQSF.

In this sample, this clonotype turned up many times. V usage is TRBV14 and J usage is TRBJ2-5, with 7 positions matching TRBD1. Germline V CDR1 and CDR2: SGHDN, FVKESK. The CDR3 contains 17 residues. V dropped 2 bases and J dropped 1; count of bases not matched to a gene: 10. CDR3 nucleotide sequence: TGTGCCAGCAGCCAAAGACCCGGGACAGCTTTCCAAGAGACCCAGTACTTC. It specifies CASSQRPGTAFQETQYF.

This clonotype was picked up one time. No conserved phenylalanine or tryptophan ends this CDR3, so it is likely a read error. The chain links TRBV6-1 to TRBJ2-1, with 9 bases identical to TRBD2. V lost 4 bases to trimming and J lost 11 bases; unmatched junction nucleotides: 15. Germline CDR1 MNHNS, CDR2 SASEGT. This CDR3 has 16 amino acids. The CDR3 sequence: CASSAVLELAGGKQFY. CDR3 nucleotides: TGTGCCAGCAGTGCGGTGTTGGAACTAGCGGGCGGCAAGCAGTTCTAT.

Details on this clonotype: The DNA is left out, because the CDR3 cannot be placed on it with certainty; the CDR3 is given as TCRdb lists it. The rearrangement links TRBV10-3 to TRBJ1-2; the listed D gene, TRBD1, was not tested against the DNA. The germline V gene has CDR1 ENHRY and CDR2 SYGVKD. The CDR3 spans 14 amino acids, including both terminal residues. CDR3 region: CTMYSPLGEYGCTF.

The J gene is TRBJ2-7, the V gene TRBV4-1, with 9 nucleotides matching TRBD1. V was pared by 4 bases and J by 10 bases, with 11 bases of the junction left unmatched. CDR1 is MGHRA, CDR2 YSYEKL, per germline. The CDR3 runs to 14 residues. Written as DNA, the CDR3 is TGCGCCAGCAGCCCGAGGGACAGGGTTTCCGACCAGTACTTC. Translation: CASSPRDRVSDQYF.

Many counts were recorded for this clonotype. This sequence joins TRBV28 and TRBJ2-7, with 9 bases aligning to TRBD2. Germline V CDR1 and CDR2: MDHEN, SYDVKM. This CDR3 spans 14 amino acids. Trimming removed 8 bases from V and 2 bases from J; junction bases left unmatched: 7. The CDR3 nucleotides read TGTGCCAGCCAAACGACTAGCGGCACCTACGAGCAGTACTTC. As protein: CASQTTSGTYEQYF.

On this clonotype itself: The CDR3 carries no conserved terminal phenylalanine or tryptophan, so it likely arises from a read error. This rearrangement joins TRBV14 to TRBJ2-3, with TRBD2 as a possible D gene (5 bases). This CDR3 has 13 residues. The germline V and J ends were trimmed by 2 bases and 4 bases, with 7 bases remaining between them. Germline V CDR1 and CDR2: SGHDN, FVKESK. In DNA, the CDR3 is TGTGCCAGCAGCCAAACGGGATCAGATACGCAGTATCTT. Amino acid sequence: CASSQTGSDTQYL.

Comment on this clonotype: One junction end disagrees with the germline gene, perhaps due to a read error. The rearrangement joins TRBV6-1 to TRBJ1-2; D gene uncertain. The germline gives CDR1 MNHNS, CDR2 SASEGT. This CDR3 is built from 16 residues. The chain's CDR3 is CASSLAGIRTSGGYTF. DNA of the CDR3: TGTGCCAGCAGCCTGGCGGGGATAAGAACAAGCGGAGGCTACACTTTC.

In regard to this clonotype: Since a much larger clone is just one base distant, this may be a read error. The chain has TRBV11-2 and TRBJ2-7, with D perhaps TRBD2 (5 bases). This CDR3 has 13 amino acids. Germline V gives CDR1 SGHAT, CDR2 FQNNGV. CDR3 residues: CTSSLDRGYEQYF. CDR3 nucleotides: TGTACCAGCAGCTTAGATCGGGGCTACGAGCAGTACTTC.

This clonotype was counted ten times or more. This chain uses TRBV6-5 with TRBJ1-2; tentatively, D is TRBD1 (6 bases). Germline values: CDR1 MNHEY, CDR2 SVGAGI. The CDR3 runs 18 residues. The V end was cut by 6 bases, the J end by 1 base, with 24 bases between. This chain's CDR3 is CASSDREGGEIINYGYTF. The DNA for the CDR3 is TGTGCCAGCAGCGATCGAGAGGGGGGGGAAATTATTAACTATGGCTACACCTTC.

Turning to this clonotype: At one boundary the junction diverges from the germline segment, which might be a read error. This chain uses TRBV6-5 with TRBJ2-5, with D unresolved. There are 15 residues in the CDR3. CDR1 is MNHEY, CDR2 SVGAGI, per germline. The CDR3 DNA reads TGTGCCAGCAGTTCTTCCTGTGGGATCCAAGAGACTCAGTACTTC. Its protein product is CASSSSCGIQETQYF.

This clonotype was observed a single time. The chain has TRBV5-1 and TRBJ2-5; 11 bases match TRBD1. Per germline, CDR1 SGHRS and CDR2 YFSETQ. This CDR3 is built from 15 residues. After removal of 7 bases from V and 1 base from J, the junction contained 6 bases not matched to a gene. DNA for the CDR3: TGCGCCAGCGGCATTGGGACAGGGGGCCAAGAGACCCAGTACTTC. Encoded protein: CASGIGTGGQETQYF.

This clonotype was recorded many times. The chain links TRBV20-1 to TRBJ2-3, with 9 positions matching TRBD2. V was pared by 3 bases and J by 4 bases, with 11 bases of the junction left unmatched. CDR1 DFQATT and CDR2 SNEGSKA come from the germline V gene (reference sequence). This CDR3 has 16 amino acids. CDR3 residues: CSARGSSGILADTQYF. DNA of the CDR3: TGCAGTGCTAGGGGGTCTAGCGGGATTTTGGCAGATACGCAGTATTTT.

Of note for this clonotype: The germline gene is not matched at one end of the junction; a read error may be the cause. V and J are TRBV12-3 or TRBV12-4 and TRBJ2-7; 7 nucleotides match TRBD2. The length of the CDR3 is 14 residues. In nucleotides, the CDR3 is TGTACCAGCAGTCCCTGGACTAGTCCATCCGAGCAGTACTTC. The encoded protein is CTSSPWTSPSEQYF.

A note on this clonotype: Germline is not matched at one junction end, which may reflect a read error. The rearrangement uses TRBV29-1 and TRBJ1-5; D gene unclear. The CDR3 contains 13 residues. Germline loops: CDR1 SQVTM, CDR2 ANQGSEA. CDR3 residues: CSVEADNNQPQHF. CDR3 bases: TGCAGTGTTGAGGCGGATAACAATCAGCCCCAGCATTTT.

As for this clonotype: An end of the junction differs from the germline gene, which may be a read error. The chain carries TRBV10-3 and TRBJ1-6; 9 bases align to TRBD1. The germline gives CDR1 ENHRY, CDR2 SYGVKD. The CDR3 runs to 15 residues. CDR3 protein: CATGRQGDNNSSLYF. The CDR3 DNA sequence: TGTGCCACCGGACGACAGGGGGACAATAATTCATCCCTCTACTTT.

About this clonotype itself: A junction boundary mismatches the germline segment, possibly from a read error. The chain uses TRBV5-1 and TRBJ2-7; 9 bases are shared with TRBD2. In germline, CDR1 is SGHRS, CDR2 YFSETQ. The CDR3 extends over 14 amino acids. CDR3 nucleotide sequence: TGCGCCGGCAGCCCCGGGACTAGCACCTACGAGCAGTACTTC. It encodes CAGSPGTSTYEQYF.

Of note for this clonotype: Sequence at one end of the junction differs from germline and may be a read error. The CDR3 here is CAGSLAVGVYNEQFF. The CDR3 bases are TGTGCCGGCAGCTTAGCAGTCGGAGTCTACAATGAGCAGTTCTTC. This chain uses TRBV11-2 with TRBJ2-1; D not resolved. Germline V gene data show CDR1 as SGHAT and CDR2 as FQNNGV. The CDR3 extends over 15 amino acids.

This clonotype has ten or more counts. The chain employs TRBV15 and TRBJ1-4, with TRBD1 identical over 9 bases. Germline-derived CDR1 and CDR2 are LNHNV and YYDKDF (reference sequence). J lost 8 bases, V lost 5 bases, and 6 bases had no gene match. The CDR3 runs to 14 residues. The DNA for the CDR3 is TGTGCCACCAGCGAGGGACAGGGAGAGGAAAAACTGTTTTTT. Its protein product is CATSEGQGEEKLFF.

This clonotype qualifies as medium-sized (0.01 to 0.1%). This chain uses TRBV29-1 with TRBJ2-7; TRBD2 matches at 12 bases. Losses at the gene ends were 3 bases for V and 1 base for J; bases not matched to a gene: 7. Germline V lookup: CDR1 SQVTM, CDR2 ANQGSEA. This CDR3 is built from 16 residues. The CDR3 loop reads CSVDASGRAGSYEQYF. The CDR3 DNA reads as TGCAGCGTTGACGCTAGCGGGAGGGCCGGTTCCTACGAGCAGTACTTC.

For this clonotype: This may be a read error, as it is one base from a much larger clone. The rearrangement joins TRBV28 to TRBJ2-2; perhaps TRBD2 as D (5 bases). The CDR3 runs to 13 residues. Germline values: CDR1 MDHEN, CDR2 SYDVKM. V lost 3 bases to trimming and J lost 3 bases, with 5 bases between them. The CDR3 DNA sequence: TGTGCCAGCAGTTTGAGGGACACCGGGGAGCTGTTTTTT. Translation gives CASSLRDTGELFF. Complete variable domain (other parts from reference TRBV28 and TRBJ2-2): DVKVTQSSRYLVKRTGEKVFLECVQDMDHENMFWYRQDPGLGLRLIYFSYDVKMKEKGDIPEGYSVSREKKERFSLILESASTNQTSMYLCASSLRDTGELFFGEGSRLTVL.

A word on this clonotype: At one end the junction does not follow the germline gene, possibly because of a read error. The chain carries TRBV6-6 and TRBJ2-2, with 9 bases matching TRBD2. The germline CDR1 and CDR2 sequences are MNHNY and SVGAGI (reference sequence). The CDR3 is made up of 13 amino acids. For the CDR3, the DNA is TGTGCCAGCAGGATAGCGGGAGTCGGGGAGCCGCCTTTT. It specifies CASRIAGVGEPPF.

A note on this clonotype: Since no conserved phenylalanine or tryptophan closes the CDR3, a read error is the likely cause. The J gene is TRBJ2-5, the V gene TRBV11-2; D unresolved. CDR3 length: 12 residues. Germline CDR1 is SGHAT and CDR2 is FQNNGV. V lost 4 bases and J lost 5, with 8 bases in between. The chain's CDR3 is CASSSRLETQYL. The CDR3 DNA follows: TGTGCCAGCAGCTCTAGGTTGGAGACCCAGTACCTC.

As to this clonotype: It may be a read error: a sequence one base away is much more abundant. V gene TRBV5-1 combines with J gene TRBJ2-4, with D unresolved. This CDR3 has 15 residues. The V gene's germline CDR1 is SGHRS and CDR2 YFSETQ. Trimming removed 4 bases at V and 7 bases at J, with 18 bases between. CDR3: CASSPMESFGNIQYF. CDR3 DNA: TGCGCCAGCAGCCCCATGGAGAGTTTTGGGAACATTCAGTACTTC.

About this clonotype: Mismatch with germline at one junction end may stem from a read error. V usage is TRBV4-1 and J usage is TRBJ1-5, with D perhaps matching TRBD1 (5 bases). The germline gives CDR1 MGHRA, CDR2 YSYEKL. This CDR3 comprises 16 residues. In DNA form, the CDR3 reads TGCGCCAGCAGCCATGTCCTGGGACCGATCAATCAGCCCCAGCTTTTT. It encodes CASSHVLGPINQPQLF.

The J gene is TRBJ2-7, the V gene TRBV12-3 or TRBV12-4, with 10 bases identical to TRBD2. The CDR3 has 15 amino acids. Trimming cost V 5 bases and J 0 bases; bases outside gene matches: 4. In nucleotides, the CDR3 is TGTGCCAGCAGTGCTATAGCGGGAGGCTCCTACGAGCAGTACTTC. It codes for CASSAIAGGSYEQYF.

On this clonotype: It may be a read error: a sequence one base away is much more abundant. The CDR3 region has the DNA TGCAGTGCTACCGGGACAGGGGTATACGAGCAGTACTTC. It translates to CSATGTGVYEQYF. J is TRBJ2-7 and V is TRBV20-1; 10 nucleotides align to TRBD1. CDR1 DFQATT and CDR2 SNEGSKA come from the germline V gene (reference sequence). The CDR3 covers 13 residues. J gave up 4 bases and V 4 bases, and 4 bases lay outside the gene matches.

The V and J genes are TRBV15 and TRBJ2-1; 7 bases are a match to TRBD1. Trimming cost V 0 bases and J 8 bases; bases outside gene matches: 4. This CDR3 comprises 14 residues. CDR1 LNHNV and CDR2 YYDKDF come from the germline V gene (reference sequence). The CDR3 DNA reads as TGTGCCACCAGCAGAGAAGGGGGCTATGATGAGCAGTTCTTC. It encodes CATSREGGYDEQFF.